Listed below are T cell receptor beta chains from one sample, sequenced in a study of graft-versus-host responses after intestinal transplantation. The protocol was immunoSEQ multiplex PCR, while the TCRdb copy is restricted to in-frame clones and leaves out a portion. The repertoire holds 12,000 to 15,000 clones, with just under 95% as singletons. This specimen consisted of PBMCs, obtained 9 days after transplant. The receptors derive from a human patient who received an intestinal transplant, so some T cells may come from the graft donor. Each CDR3 is given with its conserved first and last residue. Each record gives: clone size, V gene, D gene, J gene, CDR3 DNA, CDR3 protein. A D gene is named only where the DNA matches it firmly. Clone size, where shown, is once, few, many, or a class for clones that have expanded.

size: .; V: TRBV6-1; D: TRBD1; J: TRBJ1-1; DNA: TGTGCCATCGGATCGGGACAGAGGATGGAAGCTTTCTTT; CDR3: CAIGSGQRMEAFF
size: .; V: TRBV7-9; D: .; J: TRBJ2-1; DNA: TGTGCCAGCAGCTCCTTACTCTTCGGGCAGTTCTTC; CDR3: CASSSLLFGQFF
size: .; V: TRBV29-1; D: .; J: TRBJ1-1; DNA: TGCAGCGTTGTATCGGTTTTGACGAACACTGAAGCTTTCTTT; CDR3: CSVVSVLTNTEAFF
size: .; V: TRBV19; D: .; J: TRBJ1-5; DNA: TGTGCCAGTAGTATTCTGGGAGGAGTAGGCAATCAGCCCCAGCATTTT; CDR3: CASSILGGVGNQPQHF
size: once; V: TRBV10-3; D: .; J: TRBJ1-2; DNA: TGTGCCATCATTGCAGGGGCGACAGGAGAATATGGCTACACCTTC; CDR3: CAIIAGATGEYGYTF
size: .; V: TRBV27; D: .; J: TRBJ2-7; DNA: TGTGCCAGCAGTTTATCGGCTTCGTACGAGCAGTACTTC; CDR3: CASSLSASYEQYF
size: .; V: TRBV27; D: .; J: TRBJ2-3; DNA: TGTGCCAGCAGCCCGAGTACAGATACGCAGTATTTT; CDR3: CASSPSTDTQYF
size: .; V: TRBV5-1; D: TRBD2; J: TRBJ2-1; DNA: TGCGCCAGCAGTGCGGGAGTGGGGTTAAACAATGAGCAGTTCTTC; CDR3: CASSAGVGLNNEQFF
size: .; V: TRBV2; D: .; J: TRBJ2-3; DNA: TGTGCCAGCAGTTCCCTAGATTCAAGCACAGATACGCAGTATTTT; CDR3: CASSSLDSSTDTQYF
size: .; V: TRBV27; D: .; J: TRBJ2-7; DNA: TGTGCCAGCAGTTTATCCCCCCGTACCTACGAGCAGTACTTC; CDR3: CASSLSPRTYEQYF
size: .; V: TRBV14; D: TRBD2; J: TRBJ2-7; DNA: TGTGCCAGCAGCCAAAGACGGGAGGGCGAGCAGTACTTC; CDR3: CASSQRREGEQYF
size: .; V: TRBV19; D: .; J: TRBJ1-1; DNA: TGTGCCAGTAGTTATCTGAACACTGAAGCTTTCTTT; CDR3: CASSYLNTEAFF
size: few; V: TRBV6-6; D: .; J: TRBJ2-2; DNA: TGTGCCAGCATTCGGGACGTTCACACCGGGGAGCTGTTTTTT; CDR3: CASIRDVHTGELFF
size: .; V: TRBV7-9; D: .; J: TRBJ1-1; DNA: TGTGCCAGCCGGAGGGGTGGCACTGAAGCTTTCTTT; CDR3: CASRRGGTEAFF
size: .; V: TRBV7-6; D: TRBD1; J: TRBJ1-4; DNA: TGTGCCAGCAGCGCGAGGGACAGGGAAAATGAAAAACTGTTTTTT; CDR3: CASSARDRENEKLFF
size: .; V: TRBV7-9; D: .; J: TRBJ2-3; DNA: TGTGCCAGCAGCATGGGGACGTCAGATACGCAGTATTTT; CDR3: CASSMGTSDTQYF
size: .; V: TRBV4-1; D: .; J: TRBJ2-7; DNA: TGCGCCAGCAGCCAAGTACGGCAGTCCTCCTACGAGCAGTACTTC; CDR3: CASSQVRQSSYEQYF
size: .; V: TRBV9; D: .; J: TRBJ2-2; DNA: TGTGCCAGCAGCCCCCCTTGGGGAGCAGCCGGGGAGCTGTTTTTT; CDR3: CASSPPWGAAGELFF
size: .; V: TRBV4-2; D: TRBD2; J: TRBJ2-2; DNA: TGTGCCAGCAGCCAAGCGACTAGCGGGAGGCTGAGGAGCTTCGCCGGGGAGCTGTTTTTT; CDR3: CASSQATSGRLRSFAGELFF
size: .; V: TRBV6-5; D: .; J: TRBJ2-7; DNA: TGTGCCAGCAGTTACTCGTTCGGGGTGGGCTCCTACGAGCAGTACTTC; CDR3: CASSYSFGVGSYEQYF
size: .; V: TRBV28; D: .; J: TRBJ2-1; DNA: TGTGCCAGCAGCCCCGGATGGGGCAGCAATGAGCAGTTCTTC; CDR3: CASSPGWGSNEQFF
size: .; V: TRBV7-6; D: .; J: TRBJ1-1; DNA: TGTGCCAGCAGCTTAGAAACAACAGGACCTGGAATCTTT; CDR3: CASSLETTGPGIF
size: .; V: TRBV6-6; D: .; J: TRBJ1-2; DNA: TGTGCCAGCAGTTATGACGGGGATGGCTACACCTTC; CDR3: CASSYDGDGYTF
size: .; V: TRBV11-2; D: TRBD2; J: TRBJ2-1; DNA: TGTGCCAGCAGTCTTCTAGCGGGCGCCTACAATGAGCAGTTCTTC; CDR3: CASSLLAGAYNEQFF
size: .; V: TRBV9; D: .; J: TRBJ2-7; DNA: TGTGCCAGCAGCGAGGGGGACAAGCCATACGAGCAGTACTTC; CDR3: CASSEGDKPYEQYF
size: .; V: TRBV7-6; D: TRBD1; J: TRBJ2-7; DNA: TGTGCCAGCAGCCCGGGGACAGGCACCTACGAGCAGTACTTC; CDR3: CASSPGTGTYEQYF
size: .; V: TRBV4-1; D: .; J: TRBJ2-4; DNA: TGCGCCAGCAGCCAAGAGGGGGCATCCAAAAACATTCAGTACTTC; CDR3: CASSQEGASKNIQYF
size: .; V: TRBV28; D: .; J: TRBJ2-7; DNA: TGTGCCAGCAGTTTGTCTAGGGGCGAGCAGTACTTC; CDR3: CASSLSRGEQYF
size: .; V: TRBV28; D: .; J: TRBJ2-5; DNA: TGTGCCAGCAGAGAGACAGGGACTTTGCAGACCCAGTACTTC; CDR3: CASRETGTLQTQYF
size: .; V: TRBV28; D: TRBD2; J: TRBJ2-2; DNA: TGTGCCAGCAGTTCGCCAATAGCGGGATCCAGCCCCCTGCCGGTGAACACCGGGGAGCTGTTTTTT; CDR3: CASSSPIAGSSPLPVNTGELFF
size: .; V: TRBV19; D: .; J: TRBJ2-3; DNA: TGTGCCAGTAGCTACCCCCGGGATACGCAGTATTTT; CDR3: CASSYPRDTQYF
size: .; V: TRBV7-3; D: TRBD2; J: TRBJ2-2; DNA: TGTGCCAGCAGCGCAGGGACTAGCGGGATCGGGGAGCTGTTTTTT; CDR3: CASSAGTSGIGELFF
size: once; V: TRBV21-1; D: .; J: TRBJ2-7; DNA: TGTGCCAGCAGCAAAGAACGGGACCTTATCTACGAGCAGTACTTC; CDR3: CASSKERDLIYEQYF
size: .; V: TRBV13; D: .; J: TRBJ2-1; DNA: TGTGCCAGCAGCTTAACCGGCTACAATGAGCAGTTCTTC; CDR3: CASSLTGYNEQFF
size: .; V: TRBV9; D: TRBD2; J: TRBJ2-1; DNA: TGTGCCAGCAGCGTGGGTAGCGGGAGATACAATGAGCAGTTCTTC; CDR3: CASSVGSGRYNEQFF
size: .; V: TRBV9; D: TRBD2; J: TRBJ2-3; DNA: TGTGCCAGCAGCGTAGTGGCGGGAGGCACAGATACGCAGTATTTT; CDR3: CASSVVAGGTDTQYF
size: .; V: TRBV7-3; D: TRBD2; J: TRBJ2-1; DNA: TGTGCCAGCAGCTCACTAGCGGGAGTTAATGAGCAGTTCTTC; CDR3: CASSSLAGVNEQFF
size: .; V: TRBV19; D: TRBD1; J: TRBJ2-5; DNA: TGTGCCAGTAGTAGCTCCGTGGACAGGGTGGAGACCCAGTACTTC; CDR3: CASSSSVDRVETQYF
size: .; V: TRBV9; D: .; J: TRBJ2-2; DNA: TGTGCCAGCAGCGTAGGAAGTTCCCGAGCCGGGGAGCTGTTTTTT; CDR3: CASSVGSSRAGELFF
size: .; V: TRBV15; D: .; J: TRBJ2-1; DNA: TGTGCCACCAGCAGAGATTACGGGGGAAGGGGGCATCAGTTCTTC; CDR3: CATSRDYGGRGHQFF
size: .; V: TRBV5-1; D: TRBD1; J: TRBJ2-5; DNA: TGCGCCAGCAGCCCCTGGGACAGGGGTTGGGAGACCCAGTACTTC; CDR3: CASSPWDRGWETQYF
size: .; V: TRBV5-6; D: .; J: TRBJ1-1; DNA: TGTGCCAGCAGCTGGGGTCAGGGTACTGAAGCTTTCTTT; CDR3: CASSWGQGTEAFF
size: .; V: TRBV4-1; D: .; J: TRBJ2-3; DNA: TGCGCCAGCAGCCAAGGGACTACTAGCACAGATACGCAGTATTTT; CDR3: CASSQGTTSTDTQYF
size: .; V: TRBV5-1; D: .; J: TRBJ2-1; DNA: TGCGCCAGCAGCTTGTCGCATCGAGGACTCACTCACAATGAGCAGTTCTTC; CDR3: CASSLSHRGLTHNEQFF
size: .; V: TRBV6-5; D: .; J: TRBJ2-7; DNA: TGTGCCAGCAGTTACTCTTTCACATACGAGCAGTACTTC; CDR3: CASSYSFTYEQYF
size: .; V: TRBV7-9; D: TRBD1; J: TRBJ1-3; DNA: TGTGCCAGCAGCGTTCTGGGACAGGCCCTTGGAAACACCATATATTTT; CDR3: CASSVLGQALGNTIYF
size: .; V: TRBV6-6; D: .; J: TRBJ2-7; DNA: TGTGCCAGCAGTCACTCTGAAGCGGTCGAGCAGTACTTC; CDR3: CASSHSEAVEQYF